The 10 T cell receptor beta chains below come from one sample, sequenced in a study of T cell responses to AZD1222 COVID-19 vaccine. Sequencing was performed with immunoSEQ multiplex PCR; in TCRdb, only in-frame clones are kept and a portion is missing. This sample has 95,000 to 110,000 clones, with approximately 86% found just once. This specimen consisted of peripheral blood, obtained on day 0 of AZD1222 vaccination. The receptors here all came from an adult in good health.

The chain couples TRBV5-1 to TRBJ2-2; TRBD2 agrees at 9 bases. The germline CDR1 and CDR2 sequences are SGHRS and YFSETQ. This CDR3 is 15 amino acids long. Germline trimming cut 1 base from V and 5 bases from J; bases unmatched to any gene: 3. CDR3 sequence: CASSLLAGATGELFF. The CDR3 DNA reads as TGCGCCAGCAGCTTGTTAGCGGGAGCGACCGGGGAGCTGTTTTTT.

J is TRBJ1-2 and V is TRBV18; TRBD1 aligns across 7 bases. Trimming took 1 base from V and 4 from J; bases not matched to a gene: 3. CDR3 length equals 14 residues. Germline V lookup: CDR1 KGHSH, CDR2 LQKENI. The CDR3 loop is CASSPQGAGYGYTF. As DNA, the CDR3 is TGTGCCAGCTCACCACAGGGGGCCGGCTATGGCTACACCTTC.

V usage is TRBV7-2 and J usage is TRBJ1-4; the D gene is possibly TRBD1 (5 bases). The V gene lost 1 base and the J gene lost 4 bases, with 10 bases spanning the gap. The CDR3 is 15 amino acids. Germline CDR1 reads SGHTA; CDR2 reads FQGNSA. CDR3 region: CASSLGQILNEKLFF. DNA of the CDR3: TGTGCCAGCAGCTTAGGACAGATTCTTAATGAAAAACTGTTTTTT.

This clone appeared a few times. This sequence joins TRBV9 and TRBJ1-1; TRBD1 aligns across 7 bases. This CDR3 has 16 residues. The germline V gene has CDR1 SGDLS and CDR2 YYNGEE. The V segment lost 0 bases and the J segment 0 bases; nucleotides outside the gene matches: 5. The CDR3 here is CASSVAGGMMNTEAFF. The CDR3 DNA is TGTGCCAGCAGCGTAGCAGGGGGGATGATGAACACTGAAGCTTTCTTT.

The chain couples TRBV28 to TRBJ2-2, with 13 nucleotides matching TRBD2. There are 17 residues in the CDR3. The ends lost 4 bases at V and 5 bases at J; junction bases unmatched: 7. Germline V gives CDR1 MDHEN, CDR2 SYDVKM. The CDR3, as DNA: TGTGCCAGCAGTTCCGCCGGACTAGCGGGAGAGACCGGGGAGCTGTTTTTT. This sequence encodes CASSSAGLAGETGELFF.

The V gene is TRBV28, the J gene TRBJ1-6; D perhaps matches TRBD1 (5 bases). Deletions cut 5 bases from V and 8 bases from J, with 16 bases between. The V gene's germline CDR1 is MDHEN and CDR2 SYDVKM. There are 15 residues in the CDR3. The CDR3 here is CASSGALGRDSPLHF. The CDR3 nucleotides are TGTGCCAGCAGTGGGGCATTAGGTCGGGATTCACCCCTCCACTTT.

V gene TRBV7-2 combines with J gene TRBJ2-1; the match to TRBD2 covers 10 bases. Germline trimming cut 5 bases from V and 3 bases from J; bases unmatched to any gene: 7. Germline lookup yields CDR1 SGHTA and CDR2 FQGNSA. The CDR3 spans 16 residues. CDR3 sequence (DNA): TGTGCCAGCAGCCTGACTAGCGGGCGATACTACAATGAGCAGTTCTTC. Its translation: CASSLTSGRYYNEQFF. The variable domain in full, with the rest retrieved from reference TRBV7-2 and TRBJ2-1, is GAGVSQSPSNKVTEKGKDVELRCDPISGHTALYWYRQSLGQGLEFLIYFQGNSAPDKSGLPSDRFSAERTGGSVSTLTIQRTQQEDSAVYLCASSLTSGRYYNEQFFGPGTRLTVL.

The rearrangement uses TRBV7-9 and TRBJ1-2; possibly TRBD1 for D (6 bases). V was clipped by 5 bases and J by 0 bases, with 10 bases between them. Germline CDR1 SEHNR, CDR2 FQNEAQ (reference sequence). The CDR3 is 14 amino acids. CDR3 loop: CASSPGVTNYGYTF. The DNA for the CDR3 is TGTGCCAGCAGCCCAGGGGTTACTAACTATGGCTACACCTTC.

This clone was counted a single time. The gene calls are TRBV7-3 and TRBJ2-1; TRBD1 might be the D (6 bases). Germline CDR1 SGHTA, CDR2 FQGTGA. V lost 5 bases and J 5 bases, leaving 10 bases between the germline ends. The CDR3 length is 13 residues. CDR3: CASSEGHNNEQFF. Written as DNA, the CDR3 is TGTGCCAGCAGCGAGGGACACAACAATGAGCAGTTCTTC.

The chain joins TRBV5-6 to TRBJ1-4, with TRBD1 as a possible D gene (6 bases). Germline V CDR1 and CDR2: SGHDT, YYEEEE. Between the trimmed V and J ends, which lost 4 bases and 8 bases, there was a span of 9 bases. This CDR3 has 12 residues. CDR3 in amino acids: CASSIGTEKLFF. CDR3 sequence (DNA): TGTGCCAGCAGCATTGGGACAGAAAAACTGTTTTTT. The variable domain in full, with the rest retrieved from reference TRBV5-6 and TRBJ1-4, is DAGVTQSPTHLIKTRGQQVTLRCSPKSGHDTVSWYQQALGQGPQFIFQYYEEEERQRGNFPDRFSGHQFPNYSSELNVNALLLGDSALYLCASSIGTEKLFFGSGTQLSVL.